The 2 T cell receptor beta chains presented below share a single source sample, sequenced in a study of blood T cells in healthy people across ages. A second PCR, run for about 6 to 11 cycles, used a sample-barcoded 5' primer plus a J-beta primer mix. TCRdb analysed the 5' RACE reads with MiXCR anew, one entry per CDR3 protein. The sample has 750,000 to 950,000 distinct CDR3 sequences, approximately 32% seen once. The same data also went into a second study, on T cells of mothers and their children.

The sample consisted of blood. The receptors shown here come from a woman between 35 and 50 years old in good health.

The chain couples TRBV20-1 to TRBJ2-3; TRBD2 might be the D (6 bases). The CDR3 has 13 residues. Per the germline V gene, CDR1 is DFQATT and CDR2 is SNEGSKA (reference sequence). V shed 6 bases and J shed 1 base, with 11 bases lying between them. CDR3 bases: TGCAGTGCGGAGGGAACTGGCACAGATACGCAGTATTTT. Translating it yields CSAEGTGTDTQYF.

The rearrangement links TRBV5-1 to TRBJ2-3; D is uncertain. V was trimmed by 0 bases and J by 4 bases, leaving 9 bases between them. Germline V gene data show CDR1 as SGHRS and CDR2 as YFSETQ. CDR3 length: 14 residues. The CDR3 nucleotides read TGCGCCAGCAGCTTGGAAAGAGCCGCAGATACGCAGTATTTT. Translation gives CASSLERAADTQYF.